Listed below are T cell receptor beta chains from one sample, sequenced in a study of T cells in Graves' hyperthyroidism and ophthalmopathy. From the multiplex PCR reads, TCRdb called clonotypes with MiXCR, one entry per CDR3 protein. This table has under 500,000 distinct CDR3 sequences, over 11% appearing once. Specimen: blood. The receptors derive from a man aged 45-65 years with Graves' ophthalmopathy. CDR3s include the opening cysteine and the closing phenylalanine or tryptophan. Fields, in order: CDR3 length, D gene, V gene, J gene, clone size, CDR3 DNA, CDR3 protein. D genes are given only for firm matches. Clone size appears in some rows only: once, few, many, or a class for an expanded clone.

13	NA	TRBV19	TRBJ2-2	once	TGTGCCAGTAGGCAGGGACCCACCGGGGAGCTGTTTTTT	CASRQGPTGELFF
17	TRBD2	TRBV3-1	TRBJ2-2	many	TGTGCCAGCAGCCAAGATCGGCTAGCGGCGAACACCGGGGAGCTGTTTTTT	CASSQDRLAANTGELFF
17	NA	TRBV5-8	TRBJ2-1	few	TGTGCCAGCAGCTTGGGGGGCCAACTAGGGCCTCGGAATGAGCAGTTCTTC	CASSLGGQLGPRNEQFF
14	NA	TRBV18	TRBJ2-1	many	TGTGCCAGCTCACCACTGGCTAGCTCGAATGAGCAGTTCTTC	CASSPLASSNEQFF
15	NA	TRBV9	TRBJ2-1	NA	TGTGCCAGCAGCGTTGCAGCGGAACTATACAATGAGCAGTTCTTC	CASSVAAELYNEQFF
15	TRBD2	TRBV20-1	TRBJ2-3	many	TGCAGTGCTAAGGTCTTAGCGGGGATCACAGATACGCAGTATTTT	CSAKVLAGITDTQYF
14	NA	TRBV5-1	TRBJ1-1	many	TGCGCCAGCAGCTTTGGAGGGGGGAGGACTGAAGCTTTCTTT	CASSFGGGRTEAFF
14	TRBD1	TRBV29-1	TRBJ2-7	many	TGCAGCGTTGAAGACCCGACAGGGCCCTACGAGCAGTACTTC	CSVEDPTGPYEQYF
14	NA	TRBV7-9	TRBJ2-7	NA	TGTGCCAGCAGCTTATCTACTTCTGCTTACGAGCAGTACTTC	CASSLSTSAYEQYF
14	TRBD1	TRBV28	TRBJ1-6	NA	TGTGCCAGCAGTTTTACAGGGGATAATTCACCCCTCCACTTT	CASSFTGDNSPLHF
14	TRBD2	TRBV28	TRBJ2-1	many	TGTGCCAGCAGCGGGACTAGCGGTCACAATGAGCAGTTCTTC	CASSGTSGHNEQFF
15	NA	TRBV5-1	TRBJ2-1	many	TGCGCCAGCAGCTTGCAGGGAAGCTCCTACAATGAGCAGTTCTTC	CASSLQGSSYNEQFF
14	NA	TRBV18	TRBJ1-5	many	TGTGCCAGCTCACTGGCCTCGAGCAATCAGCCCCAGCATTTT	CASSLASSNQPQHF
16	NA	TRBV5-4	TRBJ2-1	few	TGTGCCAGCAGCTTGGAGATCGGGGGGCGACAAAATGAGCAGTTCTTC	CASSLEIGGRQNEQFF
16	TRBD2	TRBV12-3/TRBV12-4	TRBJ2-5	many	TGTGCCAGCAGTTTAGGGGGTAGCGGGAGGTTGGAGACCCAGTACTTC	CASSLGGSGRLETQYF
13	NA	TRBV19	TRBJ1-2	NA	TGTGCCAGTAAGTTGCAAGTCAACTATGGCTACACCTTC	CASKLQVNYGYTF
17	TRBD2	TRBV10-2	TRBJ2-6	NA	TGCGCCAGCACGGGACTAGCGGGAGTCCCTGGGGCCAACGTCCTGACTTTC	CASTGLAGVPGANVLTF
15	NA	TRBV27	TRBJ2-7	NA	TGTGCCAGCAGTTTATCTTTTGGACAGAACTACGAGCAGTACTTC	CASSLSFGQNYEQYF
16	TRBD1	TRBV5-4	TRBJ2-5	many	TGTGCCAGCAGCCATATGGGACAGGGGGCGAGTGAGACCCAGTACTTC	CASSHMGQGASETQYF
14	TRBD1	TRBV6-1	TRBJ1-4	many	TGTGCCAGCAGGCAGACAGGGGGCGATGAAAAACTGTTTTTT	CASRQTGGDEKLFF
16	TRBD1	TRBV6-2/TRBV6-3	TRBJ1-5	NA	TGTGCCAGCAGTAGGACAGGTGGCCCGCCCAATCAGCCCCAGCATTTT	CASSRTGGPPNQPQHF
13	NA	TRBV29-1	TRBJ2-1	many	TGCAGCGTTAGAGACAGAATAAACAATGAGCAGTTCTTC	CSVRDRINNEQFF
16	NA	TRBV15	TRBJ2-5	many	TGTGCCACCAGCAGAGATTTTGGCGAGAACCAAGAGACCCAGTACTTC	CATSRDFGENQETQYF
13	NA	TRBV20-1	TRBJ1-1	many	TGCAGTGCTGATCGTGGCGTCGGCACTGAAGCTTTCTTT	CSADRGVGTEAFF
18	TRBD2	TRBV4-2	TRBJ2-5	NA	TGTGCCAGCAGCCAAGTCCTAGCGGGGACCACACTTCAAGAGACCCAGTACTTC	CASSQVLAGTTLQETQYF
13	NA	TRBV7-9	TRBJ1-1	many	TGTGCCAGCAGCTTGATGGTGAACACTGAAGCTTTCTTT	CASSLMVNTEAFF
17	TRBD1	TRBV6-1	TRBJ2-1	NA	TGTGCCAGCAGGCCTCTTCCGGGACAGGTTCTCTCCTACGAGCAGTTCTTC	CASRPLPGQVLSYEQFF
15	TRBD1	TRBV7-6	TRBJ1-2	NA	TGTGCCAGCAGCCCTGGGACAGGGAGTAACTATGGCTACACCTTC	CASSPGTGSNYGYTF
16	TRBD2	TRBV27	TRBJ2-1	few	TGTGCCAGCTCTTCCCCGGGAGGGAACTCCTACAATGAGCAGTTCTTC	CASSSPGGNSYNEQFF
12	NA	TRBV20-1	TRBJ2-7	many	TGCAGTGCTAGATCTGGGACCTACGAGCAGTACTTC	CSARSGTYEQYF
15	NA	TRBV7-8	TRBJ2-5	once	TGTGCCAGCAGCTTAGAAGCAGGGTTTTCAGAGACCCAGTACTTC	CASSLEAGFSETQYF
13	NA	TRBV11-2	TRBJ2-2	few	TGTGCCAGCAGCTTAGAGGCGTCCGGGGAGCTGTTTTTT	CASSLEASGELFF
14	NA	TRBV19	TRBJ1-5	many	TGTGCCAGTAGTACAGGAAATAGCAATCAGCCCCAGCATTTT	CASSTGNSNQPQHF
15	TRBD2	TRBV9	TRBJ2-3	many	TGTGCCAGCAGCGTAGACGGCGGGAGGGCTGATACGCAGTATTTT	CASSVDGGRADTQYF
15	TRBD2	TRBV9	TRBJ2-7	many	TGTGCCAGCAGCGACGGGACTAGCGGGCCGTACGAGCAGTACTTC	CASSDGTSGPYEQYF